Sequencing of this TCR beta chain was carried out in a study of T-cell reconstitution after alpha-beta-depleted transplantation in children. The CDR3 loop spans 16 amino acids. V was pared by 0 bases and J by 0 bases, with 11 bases between. Germline V CDR1 and CDR2: SGHRS, YFSETQ. The TCRbeta library was prepared with unique molecular identifiers. Each CDR3 protein gets one entry after TCRdb re-called the PCR reads with MiXCR. The repertoire has approximately 240,000 distinct CDR3 sequences, 9% to 10% of them found once; the top ten carry less than 6%. This clonotype was counted at least ten times. The chain recombines TRBV5-1 with TRBJ2-3; no firm D call. The sequence derives from a human donor who donated a stem cell graft to a child with SCID. Material: PBMCs from the stem cell graft donor, obtained from the stem cell graft. CDR3 sequence: CASSLAGDTSTDTQYF. The CDR3 bases are TGCGCCAGCAGCTTGGCTGGAGACACTAGCACAGATACGCAGTATTTT.